The entry below describes one TCR beta chain. The antigen it recognizes is unknown. The input lacks base qualities; no much larger clone sits a single base away. For sequencing of the TCRbeta CDR3 region, genomic DNA was extracted from the sorted cells. TCRbeta CDR3 regions were sequenced using the immunoSEQ Assay. This is the immuneACCESS table as TCRdb keeps it, with only in-frame sequences that have V and J called. A part of the clones is gone; compared with another copy, unresolved V genes explain less than half, and the rest is unexplained. This sample gives some 65,000 clones in total; 85% to 90% of them show up just once. The ten largest clones capture around 11% of the sample. The trial excluded patients who had a history of autoimmune disease or were on systemic immunosuppression. Peripheral blood for TCR sequencing was collected from all dose cohorts at baseline, on cycle 4 day 1, and on cycle 7 day 1. Samples came from an open-label, multicenter, first-in-human phase I dose-escalation trial of ivuxolimab. Adults with locally advanced or metastatic head and neck squamous cell, hepatocellular, melanoma or renal cell carcinoma were enrolled in the trial. CD4+ and CD8+ T cells were sorted separately from peripheral blood before TCR sequencing.

This entry is derived from a study of OX40 agonist ivuxolimab in advanced cancers. About the study as a whole: The costimulatory receptor OX40 (CD134) was targeted by ivuxolimab, a fully human IgG2 agonistic monoclonal antibody. Intravenous ivuxolimab was administered to patients every 2 weeks at six dose levels: 0.01, 0.1, 0.3, 1.5, 3 and 10 mg/kg. Of the approximately 50 patients in dose escalation, 19 had hepatocellular carcinoma, some 15 had melanoma, 9 had renal cell carcinoma and 9 had head and neck cancer. The dose-escalation cohort was about 83% male with a mean age of 60 years, ranging from roughly 20 to 80. Prior anti-PD-1, anti-PD-L1 or anti-CTLA-4 therapy was permitted, and checkpoint inhibitors had been received by 40% to 50% of dose-escalation patients. Partial responses were achieved by three dose-escalation patients, of whom one had hepatocellular carcinoma and two had cutaneous melanoma. The purpose of peripheral TCRbeta sequencing was to test whether ivuxolimab changed TCR sequence diversity and led to clonal T-cell expansion. The monotherapy dose-escalation portion (N ≈ 57 patients) of the phase I ivuxolimab trial is reported in the paper. Overall results and qualifications from the work: Antigen specificity was not determined for the clonally expanded peripheral T cells. After ivuxolimab, CD8+ T cells had more expanded clones than CD4+ T cells on average. In partial responders in the 0.1-3.0 mg/kg groups, normalized peripheral clonal expansion was found to be among the lowest, especially among CD8+ T cells. Low levels of normalized T-cell clonal expansion were also seen in some patients who did not respond. At doses of 0.1 to 3.0 mg/kg, clonal expansion of both CD4+ and CD8+ T cells in blood was seen between baseline and week 6.

V is pared back by 0 bases and J by 2 bases, with 19 bases lying between the germline termini. The germline V gene yields MNHNS for CDR1 and SASEGT for CDR2. The CDR3 runs 18 residues from the cysteine to the phenylalanine. The only DNA kept is the CDR3, 54 bases in frame from the first base. The sequenced sample was CD4+ or CD8+ T cells sorted from blood, obtained in a trial of the OX40 agonist ivuxolimab. The chain is assembled from TRBV6-1 and TRBJ1-2; the D segment cannot be called with confidence. The source is an adult with an advanced solid tumor such as melanoma, head and neck, liver or kidney cancer. The nucleotide sequence is TGTGCCAGCAGTGAAGCGCTTTGGGAACAGATCGAAAACTATGGCTACACCTTC. This yields the protein CASSEALWEQIENYGYTF.